This T cell receptor (beta chain) derives from a study of cytotoxic CD8 clonotypes in ibrutinib-treated CLL. Overall study context: The study included approximately 12 relapsed/refractory and around 16 treatment-naive patients; roughly 18 had IGHV unmutated disease.

Regarding this clone: Its antigen is still unknown.

Study outcomes and limitations: A difference in sampling times existed between sustained-remission and progressing patients. Clonality at baseline surpassed age-matched healthy donors and tracked circulating CD8+ T-cell counts. Public clonotypes showed up rarely, and on treatment they shrank or held steady.

Using immunoSEQ multiplex PCR, the repertoire was profiled, and TCRdb retains in-frame clones only, with some absent. This sample has fewer than 400,000 clones, with roughly 71% found just once. CDR1 is LNHDA, CDR2 SQIVND, per germline (reference sequence). V was shortened by 4 bases and J by 6 bases, with 7 bases between the two germline ends. The CDR3 totals 11 residues. The sequence was obtained from a human donor with chronic lymphocytic leukemia. This specimen consisted of PBMCs, obtained after 36 months of ibrutinib treatment. The chain carries TRBV19 and TRBJ2-7; a possible D gene is TRBD2 (5 bases). This CDR3 reads CASSSGLEQYF. CDR3 sequence (DNA): TGTGCCAGTAGTAGCGGACTCGAGCAGTACTTC.